These 21 T cell receptor beta chains were sequenced from one sample in a study of early stage breast cancer tumors. Clones were read by immunoSEQ multiplex PCR, and TCRdb kept only the in-frame ones, dropping some. The profile covers tens of thousands of clones, with around four fifths appearing a single time and 9% to 9.5% taken by the ten largest. The sequenced sample consisted of blood. Every receptor here comes from a person aged 45 to 59 with breast cancer.

The CDR3 DNA sequence: TGTGCCAGCGGGACGAGGGGGGCAGATACGCAGTATTTT. Its translation: CASGTRGADTQYF. The V gene is TRBV7-3, the J gene TRBJ2-3; D may match TRBD1 or TRBD2 (6 bases each). CDR1 and CDR2 (germline): SGHTA, FQGTGA. V gave up 8 bases and J gave up 4 bases, with 13 bases separating them. CDR3 size: 13 residues.

The V call is TRBV27, the J call TRBJ2-3, with TRBD2 matching 7 bases. CDR3 size: 16 residues. With 1 base clipped from V and 3 bases from J, the junction kept 7 bases outside the gene matches. Germline values: CDR1 MNHEY, CDR2 SMNVEV (reference sequence). DNA for the CDR3: TGTGCCAGCAGTTTATTTGCGGGAGTCGGGACAGATACGCAGTATTTT. Translating gives CASSLFAGVGTDTQYF.

In DNA, the CDR3 is TGTGCCATCGGGACAGCGCACACAGATACGCAGTATTTT. Translation: CAIGTAHTDTQYF. This chain uses TRBV10-3 with TRBJ2-3, with 7 positions matching TRBD1. There are 13 residues in the CDR3. V dropped 8 bases and J dropped 2; count of bases not matched to a gene: 4. Germline assignment: CDR1 ENHRY and CDR2 SYGVKD.

This clone was observed a single time. The V call is TRBV11-2, the J call TRBJ2-7, with 9 bases identical to TRBD1. The CDR3 extends over 16 amino acids. The V segment lost 4 bases and the J segment 1 base; nucleotides outside the gene matches: 8. From germline, CDR1 is SGHAT and CDR2 FQNNGV. The CDR3 DNA sequence: TGTGCCAGCAGCTCAGGACAGGGGACAATTTCCTACGAGCAGTACTTC. The encoded protein is CASSSGQGTISYEQYF.

The chain couples TRBV28 to TRBJ1-4, with TRBD1 as a possible D gene (6 bases). The CDR3 is made up of 15 amino acids. Germline lookup yields CDR1 MDHEN and CDR2 SYDVKM. Trimming pared 3 bases from V and 7 bases from J, leaving 15 bases between. The CDR3 loop reads CASSLGGTISEKLFF. CDR3 nucleotide sequence: TGTGCCAGCAGTTTGGGGGGCACTATTTCTGAAAAACTGTTTTTT.

The V gene is TRBV5-6, the J gene TRBJ2-7, with D tentatively TRBD1 (6 bases). The CDR3 is 12 residues long. Germline V CDR1 and CDR2: SGHDT, YYEEEE. V was clipped by 3 bases and J by 9 bases, with 13 bases between them. The CDR3 spells CASSSQGTMQYF. CDR3 coding DNA: TGTGCCAGCAGCTCACAGGGTACGATGCAGTACTTC.

The CDR3 nucleotides read TGTGCCAGCAGCGCGGGGCGGGGGAGACAACACAATGAGCAGTTCTTC. Its protein is CASSAGRGRQHNEQFF. The chain carries TRBV28 and TRBJ2-1; TRBD2 matches at 7 bases. Trimming at V came to 6 bases and at J to 5 bases, leaving 13 bases not matched to a gene. The CDR3 is 16 residues long. Germline CDR1 MDHEN, CDR2 SYDVKM.

The J gene is TRBJ2-7, the V gene TRBV2; D may match TRBD1 or TRBD2 (5 bases each). The V end was cut by 6 bases, the J end by 0 bases, with 9 bases between. The germline V gene encodes CDR1 SNHLY and CDR2 FYNNEI. CDR3 length: 13 amino acids. The CDR3 nucleotides are TGTGCCAGCAGGGCCGGGGCCTCCTACGAGCAGTACTTC. Translation: CASRAGASYEQYF.

The CDR3 protein is CASSLDRGPGLRSYNEQFF. CDR3 DNA sequence: TGCGCCAGCAGCCTCGACCGAGGGCCCGGGTTGAGGTCCTACAATGAGCAGTTCTTC. This chain joins TRBV5-1 and TRBJ2-1, with a weak D call TRBD2 (5 bases). Looked up from germline, CDR1 is SGHRS and CDR2 is YFSETQ. CDR3 length: 19 residues. V lost 4 bases and J lost 1, with 24 bases in between.

This chain uses TRBV6-5 with TRBJ2-3; possibly TRBD2 for D (5 bases). In germline, CDR1 is MNHEY, CDR2 SVGAGI. Trimming pared 6 bases from V and 3 bases from J, leaving 13 bases between. The CDR3 is 14 amino acids. This CDR3 is CASRAAVGTDTQYF. CDR3 DNA sequence: TGTGCCAGCAGAGCGGCCGTAGGGACAGATACGCAGTATTTT.

This clone was detected once. The chain carries TRBV10-3 and TRBJ2-3; D is ambiguous. The germline V and J ends were trimmed by 4 bases and 4 bases, with 9 bases remaining between them. Germline CDR1 reads ENHRY; CDR2 reads SYGVKD. The CDR3 length is 13 residues. The CDR3 region has the DNA TGTGCCATCAGTGTAAGTGGGGCAGATACGCAGTATTTT. Amino acids: CAISVSGADTQYF.

The chain couples TRBV13 to TRBJ2-2, with a tentative D call TRBD1 (6 bases). Germline V CDR1 and CDR2: PRHDT, FYEKMQ (reference sequence). The V and J ends lost 1 base and 4 bases respectively, with 13 bases between them. CDR3 length: 16 amino acids. The CDR3 loop is CASSLAAGAGTGELFF. The CDR3 nucleotides are TGTGCCAGCAGCTTAGCTGCAGGGGCAGGCACCGGGGAGCTGTTTTTT. The complete variable domain, with remaining parts taken from reference TRBV13 and TRBJ2-2, reads AAGVIQSPRHLIKEKRETATLKCYPIPRHDTVYWYQQGPGQDPQFLISFYEKMQSDKGSIPDRFSAQQFSDYHSELNMSSLELGDSALYFCASSLAAGAGTGELFFGEGSRLTVL.

This clone has a handful of counts. The V call is TRBV7-2, the J call TRBJ2-1; D tentatively reads TRBD1 or TRBD2 (6 bases each). Germline CDR1 is SGHTA and CDR2 is FQGNSA. Trimming stripped 6 bases from V and 11 bases from J, with 14 bases between. This CDR3 has 12 amino acids. CDR3 sequence (DNA): TGTGCCAGCAGACAAAAGGGGGGAAAGCAGTTCTTC. Its protein product is CASRQKGGKQFF.

The rearrangement uses TRBV28 and TRBJ2-1; D is ambiguous. Trimming removed 5 bases at V and 5 bases at J, with 7 bases between. Germline-derived CDR1 and CDR2 are MDHEN and SYDVKM. This CDR3 is 12 amino acids long. The CDR3 spells CASSPNNNEQFF. The CDR3, as DNA: TGTGCCAGCAGTCCAAACAACAATGAGCAGTTCTTC.

The V call is TRBV18, the J call TRBJ2-7; TRBD2 might be the D (5 bases). The germline V gene encodes CDR1 KGHSH and CDR2 LQKENI. The CDR3 spans 12 residues. The V and J ends lost 2 bases and 6 bases respectively, with 8 bases between them. CDR3 sequence (DNA): TGTGCCAGCTCACCAGAGGGCGGCGAGCAGTACTTC. Its translation is CASSPEGGEQYF.

The V and J genes are TRBV5-1 and TRBJ2-2; D is uncertain. This CDR3 region has 17 residues. V shed 2 bases and J shed 4 bases, with 18 bases lying between them. Germline V gene lookup returns CDR1 SGHRS and CDR2 YFSETQ. Here the CDR3 reads CASSFVSAAASTGELFF. DNA of the CDR3: TGCGCCAGCAGCTTTGTTTCCGCGGCAGCTTCCACCGGGGAGCTGTTTTTT.

The chain is built from TRBV23-1 and TRBJ2-7; the match to TRBD2 covers 13 bases. TRBV23-1 is an ORF, with its function uncertain. The CDR3 contains 16 residues. The V segment lost 8 bases and the J segment 4 bases; nucleotides outside the gene matches: 11. The CDR3 sequence: CASLWTSGRGVYEQYF. For the CDR3, the DNA is TGCGCCAGCCTATGGACTAGCGGGAGAGGAGTTTACGAGCAGTACTTC.

Note on this clone: One end of the junction varies from germline; a read error may be responsible. This chain connects TRBV7-2 to TRBJ2-3, with TRBD2 matching over 11 bases. This CDR3 comprises 16 residues. Germline V gene lookup returns CDR1 SGHTA and CDR2 FQGNSA. The CDR3 spells CASSSLAGGFTYTQYF. DNA of the CDR3: TGTGCCAGCAGCTCATTAGCGGGAGGGTTCACATATACGCAGTATTTT.

This clone turned up a few times. The chain couples TRBV7-2 to TRBJ1-2; TRBD1 aligns across 7 bases. The germline CDR1 and CDR2 sequences are SGHTA and FQGNSA. V dropped 4 bases and J dropped 0; count of bases not matched to a gene: 5. The CDR3 is 15 amino acids. CDR3 sequence: CASSYTGTANYGYTF. CDR3 nucleotides: TGTGCCAGCAGCTATACCGGGACAGCTAACTATGGCTACACCTTC.

The chain joins TRBV29-1 to TRBJ2-5; D gene ambiguous. Trimming stripped 5 bases from V and 4 bases from J, with 5 bases between. Germline V gene lookup returns CDR1 SQVTM and CDR2 ANQGSEA. This CDR3 region has 10 residues. CDR3 bases: TGCAGCGTTTTTTCAGAGACCCAGTACTTC. Its translation: CSVFSETQYF.

The chain employs TRBV11-2 and TRBJ2-1, with TRBD1 matching over 7 bases. The CDR3 has 17 residues. The germline V gene encodes CDR1 SGHAT and CDR2 FQNNGV. V lost 5 bases, J lost 4 bases, and 14 bases stayed unmatched. This chain's CDR3 is CASSAASGTASYNEQFF. CDR3 sequence (DNA): TGTGCCAGCAGCGCAGCCTCCGGGACAGCTAGTTACAATGAGCAGTTCTTC.